The rows below give T cell receptor beta chains drawn from one sample of a study of Graves' ophthalmopathy and Graves' hyperthyroidism. TCRdb re-called the multiplex PCR reads through MiXCR, storing one row per CDR3 protein. The sample lists about 400,000 distinct CDR3 sequences, 15% to 20% occurring once. Sequencing input: peripheral blood. These receptors all stem from a woman aged 18-30 years with Graves' ophthalmopathy. Each CDR3 is given with its conserved first and last residue. Each record gives: J gene, D gene, clone size, CDR3 length, V gene, CDR3 protein, CDR3 DNA. A D gene is named only where the DNA matches it firmly. The size field is filled for only some rows; it gives once, few, many or a size class.

TRBJ1-1 TRBD1 many 16 TRBV7-6 CASSLALGTGNTEAFF TGTGCCAGCAGCTTAGCGCTGGGGACAGGGAACACTGAAGCTTTCTTT
TRBJ1-5 TRBD1 many 16 TRBV20-1 CSASGQGTYSNQPQHF TGCAGTGCTAGTGGACAGGGTACCTATAGCAATCAGCCCCAGCATTTT
TRBJ2-7 NA many 14 TRBV6-1 CASSEIVISYEQYF TGTGCCAGCAGTGAAATAGTGATCTCCTACGAGCAGTACTTC
TRBJ1-3 NA many 15 TRBV27 CASSDRPGPGNTIYF TGTGCCAGCAGCGACAGGCCGGGCCCTGGAAACACCATATATTTT
TRBJ2-5 NA many 14 TRBV6-2/TRBV6-3 CASSVVLEGETQYF TGTGCCAGCAGTGTTGTATTAGAGGGAGAGACCCAGTACTTC
TRBJ2-7 NA many 13 TRBV7-2 CASSGIARGEQYF TGTGCCAGCAGCGGGATAGCTCGGGGCGAGCAGTACTTC
TRBJ2-2 TRBD1 many 16 TRBV24-1 CATSDLGTGMPGELFF TGTGCCACCAGTGATTTAGGGACAGGGATGCCCGGGGAGCTGTTTTTT
TRBJ1-5 NA many 13 TRBV6-2/TRBV6-3 CATKRGGREPQHF TGTGCCACCAAAAGGGGGGGGAGGGAGCCCCAGCATTTT
TRBJ1-3 NA many 14 TRBV6-1 CASRKGASGNTIYF TGTGCCAGCAGAAAAGGGGCGTCAGGAAACACCATATATTTT
TRBJ1-5 TRBD1 many 19 TRBV24-1 CATTSFRTGGEGSNQPQHF TGTGCCACCACTTCGTTTCGGACAGGGGGCGAAGGGTCCAATCAGCCCCAGCATTTT
TRBJ1-2 TRBD1 NA 13 TRBV30 CAWIRTGSRGYTF TGTGCCTGGATCCGGACAGGGAGCCGCGGCTACACCTTC
TRBJ2-7 TRBD2 many 13 TRBV7-2 CASSHGTMYEQYF TGTGCCAGCAGCCACGGGACTATGTACGAGCAGTACTTC
TRBJ1-1 NA many 13 TRBV28 CASSPFLSQGAFF TGTGCCAGCAGCCCGTTCCTGTCCCAGGGAGCTTTCTTT
TRBJ1-5 NA many 16 TRBV12-3/TRBV12-4 CASSLAGRGSNQPQHF TGTGCCAGCAGTTTGGCAGGGAGGGGAAGTAATCAGCCCCAGCATTTT
TRBJ1-5 NA many 14 TRBV6-2/TRBV6-3 CASSKEGSNQPQHF TGTGCCAGCAGTAAGGAGGGCTCTAATCAGCCCCAGCATTTT
TRBJ1-6 NA once 18 TRBV29-1 CSVASGNGRGTYNSPLHF TGCAGCGTTGCCAGCGGGAACGGCAGGGGAACCTATAATTCACCCCTCCACTTT
TRBJ2-4 NA few 16 TRBV28 CASSVRRTLAKNIQYF TGTGCCAGCAGTGTAAGACGGACCCTAGCCAAAAACATTCAGTACTTC
TRBJ1-6 NA many 11 TRBV5-1 CASKGNSPLHF TGCGCCAGCAAAGGGAATTCACCCCTCCACTTT
TRBJ1-1 NA once 17 TRBV11-2 CASSLVRPQRHNLEAFF TGTGCCAGCAGCTTAGTCCGGCCACAGAGACATAACCTTGAAGCTTTCTTT
TRBJ1-1 NA many 12 TRBV6-2/TRBV6-3 CASLRRGTEAFF TGTGCCAGCTTAAGGCGAGGAACTGAAGCTTTCTTT
TRBJ1-5 NA many 14 TRBV7-2 CASSPRTKNQPQHF TGTGCCAGCAGCCCTAGGACTAAGAATCAGCCCCAGCATTTT
TRBJ2-7 TRBD2 many 17 TRBV6-2/TRBV6-3 CASRTVLAGVIAYEQYF TGTGCCAGCCGTACGGTATTAGCGGGAGTAATAGCCTACGAGCAGTACTTC
TRBJ1-1 NA many 16 TRBV19 CASGMGATGANTEAFF TGTGCCAGTGGGATGGGTGCGACAGGTGCGAACACTGAAGCTTTCTTT
TRBJ2-2 NA NA 14 TRBV6-2/TRBV6-3 CASSYEGSTGELFF TGTGCCAGCAGTTACGAGGGGTCCACCGGGGAGCTGTTTTTT
TRBJ1-3 TRBD1 many 16 TRBV6-1 CASSTRTGLSGNTIYF TGTGCCAGCAGTACACGGACAGGCCTCTCTGGAAACACCATATATTTT
TRBJ2-7 TRBD1 many 13 TRBV28 CASNPGTGNEQYF TGTGCCAGCAACCCCGGGACAGGGAACGAGCAGTACTTC
TRBJ2-7 TRBD2 NA 14 TRBV27 CASSLGGETYEQYF TGTGCCAGCAGTTTGGGGGGGGAGACCTACGAGCAGTACTTC
TRBJ2-5 NA NA 16 TRBV9 CASSVGTRVERETQYF TGTGCCAGCAGCGTAGGTACTAGGGTGGAGCGGGAGACCCAGTACTTC
TRBJ2-2 TRBD2 few 16 TRBV19 CASTSSPGLYTGELFF TGTGCCAGTACCTCTTCACCGGGACTATACACCGGGGAGCTGTTTTTT
TRBJ2-7 TRBD2 NA 16 TRBV6-5 CASSTSGSVDTYEQYF TGTGCCAGCAGTACTAGCGGGAGCGTAGATACCTACGAGCAGTACTTC
TRBJ2-6 TRBD2 many 17 TRBV6-2/TRBV6-3 CASTNGAGESGANVLTF TGTGCCAGCACAAACGGGGCGGGAGAATCTGGGGCCAACGTCCTGACTTTC
TRBJ2-7 NA many 14 TRBV5-1 CASSPDRAKNEQYF TGCGCCAGCAGCCCAGACAGAGCAAAGAACGAGCAGTACTTC
TRBJ1-5 NA NA 16 TRBV11-2 CASSLVGQISNQPQHF TGTGCCAGCAGCTTAGTCGGACAAATTAGCAATCAGCCCCAGCATTTT
TRBJ1-1 TRBD1 many 13 TRBV13 CASTRGDRAKAFF TGTGCCAGTACCAGAGGAGACAGGGCCAAAGCTTTCTTT
TRBJ1-3 NA many 15 TRBV6-2/TRBV6-3 CASSYSVASGNTIYF TGTGCCAGCAGTTACAGCGTAGCCTCTGGAAACACCATATATTTT
TRBJ2-7 NA NA 13 TRBV7-2 CASRPDSLYEQYF TGTGCCAGCAGACCCGACAGTCTCTACGAGCAGTACTTC
TRBJ2-7 NA many 12 TRBV5-5 CASSPQRQAMYF TGTGCCAGCAGCCCCCAGAGACAGGCGATGTACTTC
TRBJ1-6 NA NA 13 TRBV30 CAWSVQADSPLHF TGTGCCTGGAGTGTACAGGCCGACTCACCCCTCCACTTT
TRBJ1-3 NA many 14 TRBV7-2 CASSLTGNGNTIYF TGTGCCAGCAGCCTTACAGGGAACGGAAACACCATATATTTT
TRBJ1-1 NA many 14 TRBV6-5 CASRYEDTFPEAFF TGTGCCAGCCGTTATGAGGATACGTTCCCTGAAGCTTTCTTT
TRBJ1-1 NA NA 13 TRBV12-3/TRBV12-4 CASRGLRGAEAFF TGTGCCAGCAGGGGACTCAGAGGTGCTGAAGCTTTCTTT
TRBJ2-7 TRBD2 NA 15 TRBV2 CASRAIAGGRGEQYF TGTGCCAGCAGGGCAATAGCGGGAGGGCGAGGCGAGCAGTACTTC
TRBJ2-7 NA many 15 TRBV4-2 CASSQRAVGGYEQYF TGTGCCAGCAGCCAACGTGCCGTTGGGGGGTACGAGCAGTACTTC
TRBJ2-7 NA many 13 TRBV7-8 CASSPGYSDEQYF TGTGCCAGCAGTCCAGGGTATTCGGACGAGCAGTACTTC
TRBJ1-6 NA many 13 TRBV24-1 CATMGLPGSPLHF TGTGCCACCATGGGCCTACCCGGTTCACCCCTCCACTTT
TRBJ1-6 TRBD1 NA 14 TRBV7-9 CASTKGQVNSPLHF TGTGCCAGCACCAAGGGACAGGTTAATTCACCCCTCCACTTT
TRBJ1-1 NA many 15 TRBV6-2/TRBV6-3 CASSYRWGVRTEAFF TGTGCCAGCAGTTACAGGTGGGGGGTGCGCACTGAAGCTTTCTTT
TRBJ1-1 NA many 16 TRBV2 CASHKPGGISNTEAFF TGTGCCAGCCATAAACCCGGGGGTATCTCGAACACTGAAGCTTTCTTT
TRBJ2-2 NA many 13 TRBV11-2 CASSFTGTGELFF TGTGCCAGCAGCTTCACAGGGACCGGGGAGCTGTTTTTT
TRBJ2-2 NA many 16 TRBV11-2 CASSLLGGTNTGELFF TGTGCCAGCAGCTTACTAGGCGGGACGAACACCGGGGAGCTGTTTTTT
TRBJ2-5 NA many 13 TRBV20-1 CSTAWERGETQYF TGCAGTACGGCCTGGGAGAGGGGAGAGACCCAGTACTTC
TRBJ2-2 NA few 15 TRBV7-6 CASSPGRGPTGELFF TGTGCCAGCTCCCCGGGGAGGGGGCCCACCGGGGAGCTGTTTTTT
TRBJ1-6 NA NA 14 TRBV14 CASSQAIGLSPLHF TGTGCCAGCAGCCAAGCTATCGGGTTATCACCCCTCCACTTT
TRBJ2-2 NA NA 13 TRBV19 CASSMRGDGELFF TGTGCCAGTAGTATGAGAGGGGACGGGGAGCTGTTTTTT